These 32 T cell receptor beta chains share one sample of origin, sequenced in a study of OX40 agonist ivuxolimab in advanced cancers. The table came from immunoSEQ multiplex PCR; TCRdb's copy has only in-frame clones and leaves some out. Of approximately 68,000 clones in the sample, roughly nine tenths were seen once. Sequencing was performed on CD4+ or CD8+ T cells sorted from blood, taken in a trial of the OX40 agonist ivuxolimab. All receptors come from an adult with an advanced solid tumor such as melanoma, head and neck, liver or kidney cancer.

This clone was found once. This rearrangement joins TRBV7-2 to TRBJ1-1; D unresolved. From germline, CDR1 is SGHTA and CDR2 FQGNSA. This CDR3 spans 14 amino acids. Trimming took off 5 bases at V and 5 bases at J, with 15 bases between the two ends. The DNA for the CDR3 is TGTGCCAGCAGCCCCCCGGGCCTGAGAACTGAAGCTTTCTTT. This codes for CASSPPGLRTEAFF.

The V and J genes are TRBV7-9 and TRBJ2-3; TRBD2 might be the D (5 bases). CDR1 SEHNR and CDR2 FQNEAQ come from the germline V gene (reference sequence). The V end was cut by 5 bases, the J end by 6 bases, with 21 bases between. The CDR3 covers 16 residues. CDR3 residues: CASSLPGGPTSDTQYF. The CDR3 region has the DNA TGTGCCAGCAGCCTCCCCGGCGGGCCAACCTCGGATACGCAGTATTTT.

This chain connects TRBV7-8 to TRBJ2-1; a weak D match, TRBD1 (5 bases). CDR1 and CDR2 from the germline V gene are SGHVS and FQNEAQ. CDR3 length equals 15 residues. Trimming shortened V by 3 bases and J by 5 bases, and 14 bases separated the two germline ends. Here the CDR3 DNA reads TGTGCCAGCAGCTTGAACAGGAAACCTCACAATGAGCAGTTCTTC. It encodes CASSLNRKPHNEQFF.

The chain's CDR3 is CASSWTGTTDTQYF. The DNA for the CDR3 is TGTGCCAGCAGTTGGACGGGAACTACAGATACGCAGTATTTT. The chain is built from TRBV21-1 and TRBJ2-3; TRBD2 is the table's D call, not checked against the DNA. TRBV21-1 is shown as a pseudogene. This CDR3 is 14 amino acids long.

The V call is TRBV28, the J call TRBJ2-1; the D is unclear. The ends were cut back, 2 bases at V and 4 bases at J, with 3 bases in the middle. This CDR3 is 12 amino acids long. CDR1 and CDR2 from the germline V gene are MDHEN and SYDVKM. CDR3 loop: CASSLRYNEQFF. CDR3 DNA sequence: TGTGCCAGCAGTTTAAGGTACAATGAGCAGTTCTTC. The full variable domain, in which reference TRBV28 and TRBJ2-1 provide the parts outside the CDR3, is DVKVTQSSRYLVKRTGEKVFLECVQDMDHENMFWYRQDPGLGLRLIYFSYDVKMKEKGDIPEGYSVSREKKERFSLILESASTNQTSMYLCASSLRYNEQFFGPGTRLTVL.

The V call is TRBV6-1, the J call TRBJ2-5, with 7 bases identical to TRBD2. The better agreement between TRBJ2-7 and the DNA end casts doubt on the J call. CDR1 and CDR2 (germline): MNHNS, SASEGT. This CDR3 spans 15 amino acids. The DNA for the CDR3 is TGTGCCAGCAGTGAAACAGCGGGGAGGGCCTACGAGCAGTACTTC. Translation gives CASSETAGRAYEQYF.

CDR3 sequence reads: CASRDRATRPSQYF. In DNA form, the CDR3 reads TGTGCCAGCAGGGATCGGGCGACGCGCCCTTCGCAGTATTTT. The gene calls are TRBV27 and TRBJ2-3; D unresolved. The CDR3 loop spans 14 amino acids. V dropped 6 bases and J dropped 10 bases, with 20 bases sitting between them. Germline V gene sequence: CDR1 MNHEY, CDR2 SMNVEV (reference sequence).

The rearrangement joins TRBV18 to TRBJ1-1, with D possibly TRBD1 on 6 matching bases. CDR3 length equals 16 residues. Germline-derived CDR1 and CDR2 are KGHSH and LQKENI. V gave up 3 bases and J gave up 3 bases, with 17 bases separating them. The CDR3 is CASSPRLNREDTEAFF. DNA of the CDR3: TGTGCCAGCTCACCTCGGTTAAACAGGGAAGACACTGAAGCTTTCTTT. Drawing the rest from reference TRBV18 and TRBJ1-1, the complete variable domain is NAGVMQNPRHLVRRRGQEARLRCSPMKGHSHVYWYRQLPEEGLKFMVYLQKENIIDESGMPKERFSAEFPKEGPSILRIQQVVRGDSAAYFCASSPRLNREDTEAFFGQGTRLTVV.

This clone has only one observation. In DNA, the CDR3 is TGTGCCAGCGGGCAGGGGTATCAGCCCCAGCATTTT. Its protein product is CASGQGYQPQHF. The chain is built from TRBV28 and TRBJ1-5, with TRBD1 as a possible D gene (6 bases). Trimming removed 8 bases at V and 5 bases at J, with 10 bases between. This CDR3 has 12 residues. Germline V lookup: CDR1 MDHEN, CDR2 SYDVKM.

CDR3 nucleotides: TGTGCCAGCAGTTTGACGGGGGGGGGCACAGATACGCAGTATTTT. Protein: CASSLTGGGTDTQYF. This sequence joins TRBV25-1 and TRBJ2-3, with TRBD2 matching 8 bases. CDR3 length equals 15 residues. In germline, CDR1 is MGHDK, CDR2 SYGVNS. J gave up 1 base and V 5 bases, and 5 bases lay outside the gene matches.

The chain carries TRBV5-4 and TRBJ1-5, with D possibly matching TRBD1 (6 bases). The CDR3 is 15 amino acids. The germline CDR1 and CDR2 sequences are SGHNT and YYREEE (reference sequence). Trimming shortened V by 0 bases and J by 4 bases, and 11 bases separated the two germline ends. The chain's CDR3 is CASSLEWGPNQPQHF. The CDR3 nucleotides are TGTGCCAGCAGCTTGGAATGGGGGCCAAATCAGCCCCAGCATTTT.

Points on this clone: The limits of the CDR3 on the DNA are not certain, so only TCRdb's listed CDR3 is given. The chain employs TRBV28 and TRBJ2-5; the DNA was not compared with TRBD2, the D call given in the table. The CDR3 contains 13 residues when both ends are counted. From germline, CDR1 is MDHEN and CDR2 SYDVKM. The CDR3 here is CASSLRVAGGSNF.

A single count supports this clone. The V call is TRBV15, the J call TRBJ1-1; D uncertain. V lost 4 bases, J lost 4 bases, and 10 bases lay in between. The CDR3 sequence is 13 residues long. The germline gives CDR1 LNHNV, CDR2 YYDKDF (reference sequence). The CDR3 DNA is TGTGCCACCAGCACCCGGCCTGTCACTGAAGCTTTCTTT. Residues: CATSTRPVTEAFF.

This clone was picked up one time. This chain uses TRBV30 with TRBJ2-7, with 9 bases that match TRBD1. This CDR3 spans 13 amino acids. V was clipped by 3 bases and J by 7 bases; unmatched bases: 7. From germline, CDR1 is GTSNPN and CDR2 SVGIG (reference sequence). The CDR3 spells CAWSKQGAWEQYF. The DNA for the CDR3 is TGTGCCTGGAGCAAACAGGGGGCGTGGGAGCAGTACTTC. Supplemented by reference TRBV30 and TRBJ2-7, the full variable domain reads SQTIHQWPATLVQPVGSPLSLECTVEGTSNPNLYWYRQAAGRGLQLLFYSVGIGQISSEVPQNLSASRPQDRQFILSSKKLLLSDSGFYLCAWSKQGAWEQYFGPGTRLTVT.

This chain joins TRBV11-1 and TRBJ2-5; a weak D match, TRBD1 (6 bases). Germline loops: CDR1 SGHAT, CDR2 FQDESV (reference sequence). The CDR3 sequence is 14 residues long. V was pared by 1 base and J by 3 bases, with 9 bases between. The CDR3 sequence: CASSLDRVKETQYF. The CDR3 DNA is TGTGCCAGCAGCTTAGACAGGGTGAAAGAGACCCAGTACTTC.

V usage is TRBV19 and J usage is TRBJ1-1; D not certain. The CDR3 runs 14 residues. The ends were cut back, 6 bases at V and 5 bases at J, with 16 bases in the middle. In germline, CDR1 is LNHDA, CDR2 SQIVND (reference sequence). CDR3 protein: CASSPAGLRTEAFF. CDR3 sequence (DNA): TGTGCCAGTAGCCCAGCGGGCCTTAGAACTGAAGCTTTCTTT. The complete variable domain, with remaining parts taken from reference TRBV19 and TRBJ1-1, reads DGGITQSPKYLFRKEGQNVTLSCEQNLNHDAMYWYRQDPGQGLRLIYYSQIVNDFQKGDIAEGYSVSREKKESFPLTVTSAQKNPTAFYLCASSPAGLRTEAFFGQGTRLTVV.

The V call is TRBV10-3, the J call TRBJ2-7, with D tentatively TRBD1 or TRBD2 (5 bases each). Germline CDR1 reads ENHRY; CDR2 reads SYGVKD. The CDR3 is 13 residues long. V was cut by 6 bases and J by 3 bases, with 12 bases left in between. The CDR3 spells CAISRDGIYEQYF. In nucleotides, the CDR3 is TGTGCCATCAGCCGGGACGGAATCTACGAGCAGTACTTC.

V is TRBV12-2 and J is TRBJ2-2; TRBD2 was called by the table and not checked on the DNA. TRBV12-2 is a documented pseudogene. The length of the CDR3 is 18 residues. DNA of the CDR3: TGTGCAAGTCGCTTAGTAGGGAGCGGGAGGGGGAACACCGGGGAGCTGTTTTTT. It encodes CASRLVGSGRGNTGELFF.

The J gene is TRBJ1-1, the V gene TRBV7-9, with unresolved D. This CDR3 comprises 14 residues. The germline V gene has CDR1 SEHNR and CDR2 FQNEAQ (reference sequence). V was clipped by 3 bases and J by 1 base, with 9 bases between them. CDR3 residues: CASSLNSQNTEAFF. The CDR3 nucleotides are TGTGCCAGCAGCTTGAATTCACAGAACACTGAAGCTTTCTTT.

The CDR3 sequence is CASTSGGSEQFF. The CDR3 coding sequence is TGTGCCAGCACCAGCGGGGGCTCGGAGCAGTTCTTC. The rearrangement links TRBV2 to TRBJ2-1; 8 nucleotides match TRBD2. CDR3 length: 12 amino acids. Germline CDR1 SNHLY, CDR2 FYNNEI. Trimming cost V 7 bases and J 10 bases; bases outside gene matches: 6.

This clone has only a few counts. The chain joins TRBV19 to TRBJ2-3, with D possibly TRBD2 on 5 matching bases. Trimming took 2 bases from V and 0 from J, leaving 18 bases between them. The germline V gene has CDR1 LNHDA and CDR2 SQIVND (reference sequence). This CDR3 comprises 18 residues. The CDR3 loop reads CASSISWAGQTSTDTQYF. The CDR3 nucleotides are TGTGCCAGTAGTATATCTTGGGCGGGCCAGACTAGCACAGATACGCAGTATTTT.

The J gene is TRBJ2-1, the V gene TRBV5-1; 8 nucleotides agree with TRBD1. The CDR3 runs to 17 residues. J was trimmed by 5 bases and V by 1 base; bases with no gene match: 11. Per germline, CDR1 SGHRS and CDR2 YFSETQ. CDR3 bases: TGCGCCAGCAGCTTGAGGGTCACGGGACAGGAAAACAATGAGCAGTTCTTC. This gives the protein CASSLRVTGQENNEQFF.

In this sample, this clone turned up once. The V and J genes are TRBV5-6 and TRBJ2-2; no definite D call. Germline V CDR1 and CDR2: SGHDT, YYEEEE. This CDR3 region has 14 residues. The germline V and J ends were trimmed by 7 bases and 10 bases, with 20 bases remaining between them. CDR3 region: CASFLVGPRMELFF. CDR3 bases: TGTGCCAGCTTCCTGGTAGGCCCACGAATGGAGCTGTTTTTT.

Of note for this clone: This sample also contains other DNA sequences that code for the same CDR3. V is TRBV9 and J is TRBJ1-1; the D gene is possibly TRBD1 (5 bases). V lost 4 bases and J lost 4, with 11 bases in between. This CDR3 is 13 amino acids long. Germline-derived CDR1 and CDR2 are SGDLS and YYNGEE. CDR3 DNA: TGTGCCAGCAGCTTCGGGGACGGCACTGAAGCTTTCTTT. Translating gives CASSFGDGTEAFF.

The rearrangement joins TRBV28 to TRBJ1-4; 7 bases fit TRBD1. In germline, CDR1 is MDHEN, CDR2 SYDVKM. With 6 bases clipped from V and 0 bases from J, the junction kept 13 bases outside the gene matches. CDR3 length equals 18 residues. CDR3 DNA sequence: TGTGCCAGCAGACCCTCCGGGACAGCTTTCGCAACTAATGAAAAACTGTTTTTT. This translates into CASRPSGTAFATNEKLFF. The full variable domain, in which reference TRBV28 and TRBJ1-4 provide the parts outside the CDR3, is DVKVTQSSRYLVKRTGEKVFLECVQDMDHENMFWYRQDPGLGLRLIYFSYDVKMKEKGDIPEGYSVSREKKERFSLILESASTNQTSMYLCASRPSGTAFATNEKLFFGSGTQLSVL.

The rearrangement links TRBV6-5 to TRBJ1-5, with 7 positions matching TRBD1. V was pared by 8 bases and J by 0 bases, with 7 bases of the junction left unmatched. The germline V gene encodes CDR1 MNHEY and CDR2 SVGAGI. The CDR3 loop spans 15 amino acids. The CDR3 spells CASRDRIYSNQPQHF. In DNA, the CDR3 is TGTGCCAGCCGGGACAGAATTTATAGCAATCAGCCCCAGCATTTT.

As to this clone: A read error may account for a junction end that differs from germline. The V and J genes are TRBV10-3 and TRBJ2-5, with 11 bases fitting TRBD2. The length of the CDR3 is 17 residues. CDR1 and CDR2 (germline): ENHRY, SYGVKD. In DNA form, the CDR3 reads TGTGCCACCAGTGGAAGTAGCGGGGGGGCCGCGGTGGAGACCCAGTACTTC. It translates to CATSGSSGGAAVETQYF.

The chain uses TRBV7-9 and TRBJ1-1; tentative D call: TRBD1 (6 bases). Trimming left V 5 bases short and J 5 bases short, with 18 bases between. The germline V gene encodes CDR1 SEHNR and CDR2 FQNEAQ (reference sequence). The CDR3 runs 15 residues. DNA for the CDR3: TGTGCCAGCAGCAGATCACAGGGAGATGGGACTGAAGCTTTCTTT. This encodes CASSRSQGDGTEAFF.

This clone was seen once. The J gene is TRBJ1-1, the V gene TRBV10-2; 8 nucleotides agree with TRBD1. The ends lost 4 bases at V and 5 bases at J; junction bases unmatched: 9. Germline CDR1 and CDR2: WSHSY and SAAADI. The length of the CDR3 is 15 residues. The CDR3 sequence is CASSGLGQGGTEAFF. In DNA form, the CDR3 reads TGCGCCAGCAGTGGGTTAGGACAGGGCGGGACTGAAGCTTTCTTT.

The J gene is TRBJ2-1, the V gene TRBV15; unclear D gene. Trimming took 0 bases from V and 9 from J, leaving 21 bases between them. The CDR3 is made up of 17 amino acids. Germline V CDR1 and CDR2: LNHNV, YYDKDF (reference sequence). The CDR3 DNA reads as TGTGCCACCAGCAGAGATCGAGCACGGATGGGCATCACTGAGCAGTTCTTC. As protein: CATSRDRARMGITEQFF.

The chain joins TRBV28 to TRBJ1-5; possibly TRBD1 for D (6 bases). The length of the CDR3 is 15 residues. Trimming took 3 bases from V and 1 from J, leaving 10 bases between them. Germline V gene data show CDR1 as MDHEN and CDR2 as SYDVKM. CDR3: CASSFVDRSNQPQHF. The CDR3 DNA sequence: TGTGCCAGCAGTTTTGTCGACAGGAGCAATCAGCCCCAGCATTTT.

The genes are TRBV7-9 and TRBJ2-6; 9 positions agree with TRBD1. The germline V gene encodes CDR1 SEHNR and CDR2 FQNEAQ (reference sequence). The CDR3 totals 15 residues. V shed 5 bases, J shed 3 bases, and the junction held 2 bases outside the gene matches. The CDR3 DNA sequence: TGTGCCAGCAGCGGACAGGGGTATGGGGCCAACGTCCTGACTTTC. Encoded protein: CASSGQGYGANVLTF.